Listed below are T cell receptor beta chains from one sample, sequenced in a study of CD8 T cells in ankylosing spondylitis. MiXCR, run by TCRdb on the 5' RACE reads, gives a single entry per CDR3 protein. The data contain about 220,000 distinct CDR3 sequences, around 20% of them singletons. Sequences were obtained from blood, either unsorted or a sorted T cell fraction (not recorded which). The receptors stem from a male donor with ankylosing spondylitis. CDR3s include the opening cysteine and the closing phenylalanine or tryptophan. Each record gives: CDR3 protein, CDR3 DNA, J gene, clone size, V gene, D gene. D genes are given only for firm matches. Only part of the rows carry a size: once, few, many, or a class if the clone is expanded.

CSVIIPGHPNYGYTF | TGCAGCGTTATAATACCGGGACATCCTAACTATGGCTACACCTTC | TRBJ1-2 | . | TRBV29-1 | .
CASSLGGGLANEKLFF | TGTGCCAGCAGCTTAGGAGGGGGCTTAGCTAATGAAAAACTGTTTTTT | TRBJ1-4 | few | TRBV7-6 | TRBD1
CATLEGVGASTDTQYF | TGTGCCACACTAGAAGGAGTGGGGGCTAGCACAGATACGCAGTATTTT | TRBJ2-3 | . | TRBV9 | .
CASSQDSGGRNYGYTF | TGCGCCAGCAGCCAAGATTCAGGGGGGAGAAACTATGGCTACACCTTC | TRBJ1-2 | . | TRBV4-1 | TRBD1
CACGLANTGELFF | TGTGCCTGCGGACTAGCGAACACCGGGGAGCTGTTTTTT | TRBJ2-2 | . | TRBV30 | TRBD2
CASREPGTGGYSNQPQHF | TGTGCCAGCAGGGAACCCGGGACAGGGGGCTATAGCAATCAGCCCCAGCATTTT | TRBJ1-5 | . | TRBV2 | TRBD1
CSARILRYDEQYF | TGCAGTGCACGGATCCTGCGGTATGACGAGCAGTACTTC | TRBJ2-7 | few | TRBV20-1 | .
CASSQAVGTGDNEQFF | TGTGCCAGCAGCCAAGCAGTCGGGACAGGGGACAATGAGCAGTTCTTC | TRBJ2-1 | many | TRBV12-3/TRBV12-4 | TRBD1
CASSYSPEHTDTQYF | TGTGCCAGCAGTTACTCGCCGGAGCACACAGATACGCAGTATTTT | TRBJ2-3 | . | TRBV6-5 | .
CASSKDENTEAFF | TGTGCCAGCAGTAAGGACGAGAACACTGAAGCTTTCTTT | TRBJ1-1 | few | TRBV6-2/TRBV6-3 | .
CASSQVGGGLYEQYF | TGTGCCAGCAGCCAAGTCGGGGGGGGCCTTTACGAGCAGTACTTC | TRBJ2-7 | few | TRBV4-2 | TRBD2
CASSLTDRVSYEQYF | TGTGCCAGCAGTTTAACGGACAGGGTATCCTACGAGCAGTACTTC | TRBJ2-7 | . | TRBV28 | TRBD1
CASSATGMGLAGGSSYNEQFF | TGTGCCAGCAGTGCGACAGGGATGGGACTAGCGGGAGGGAGCTCCTACAATGAGCAGTTCTTC | TRBJ2-1 | . | TRBV2 | TRBD2
CSVVSVGSTDTQYF | TGCAGCGTTGTGTCCGTCGGGAGCACAGATACGCAGTATTTT | TRBJ2-3 | many | TRBV29-1 | .
CASGQGAEAFF | TGTGCCAGCGGACAGGGTGCCGAAGCTTTCTTT | TRBJ1-1 | . | TRBV3-1 | TRBD1
CAWSVGQGTEAFF | TGTGCCTGGAGTGTGGGACAGGGCACTGAAGCTTTCTTT | TRBJ1-1 | few | TRBV30 | TRBD1
CASSLDGDSGGYGYTF | TGTGCCAGCAGCTTAGACGGGGATTCGGGCGGCTATGGCTACACCTTC | TRBJ1-2 | . | TRBV13 | .
CASSPTGVGQPQHF | TGTGCCAGCAGTCCGACAGGGGTGGGTCAGCCCCAGCATTTT | TRBJ1-5 | few | TRBV12-3/TRBV12-4 | TRBD1
CATSLPPHSGRDTEAFF | TGTGCCACCTCCCTCCCACCTCACAGCGGACGAGACACTGAAGCTTTCTTT | TRBJ1-1 | . | TRBV2 | .
CASSQGLGGAYEQYF | TGTGCCAGCAGCCAAGGCCTCGGGGGGGCCTACGAGCAGTACTTC | TRBJ2-7 | . | TRBV3-1 | TRBD2
CASSYTGLDNEQFF | TGCGCCAGCAGCTACACGGGACTAGACAATGAGCAGTTCTTC | TRBJ2-1 | few | TRBV5-1 | TRBD2
CAGATFRDSVYNEQFF | TGTGCCGGGGCAACGTTCCGGGACAGTGTCTACAATGAGCAGTTCTTC | TRBJ2-1 | . | TRBV5-8 | TRBD1
CASSPQLSTYEQYF | TGTGCCAGCAGTCCCCAGCTATCTACCTACGAGCAGTACTTC | TRBJ2-7 | few | TRBV12-3/TRBV12-4 | .
CASSKHPGLAVRSEQFF | TGTGCCAGCAGCAAACACCCGGGACTAGCGGTTCGCAGTGAGCAGTTCTTC | TRBJ2-1 | . | TRBV7-9 | TRBD2
CASLPPLVGGLQGALGYTF | TGTGCCAGCCTTCCCCCTCTGGTAGGGGGCCTCCAGGGGGCTCTTGGCTACACCTTC | TRBJ1-2 | . | TRBV12-3/TRBV12-4 | TRBD1
CASSYSGGNTEAFF | TGTGCCAGCAGTTACTCAGGTGGGAACACTGAAGCTTTCTTT | TRBJ1-1 | few | TRBV28 | .
CASTGTADEKLFF | TGTGCCAGCACCGGGACAGCGGATGAAAAACTGTTTTTT | TRBJ1-4 | . | TRBV25-1 | TRBD1
CASTPGGTRETQYF | TGTGCCAGCACCCCCGGCGGGACTAGAGAGACCCAGTACTTC | TRBJ2-5 | . | TRBV28 | TRBD2
CSARDKMAGGIYEQYF | TGCAGTGCTAGAGATAAGATGGCAGGGGGCATCTACGAGCAGTACTTC | TRBJ2-7 | . | TRBV20-1 | TRBD1
CASSPEGGAYLPYVEQYF | TGCGCCAGCAGCCCCGAAGGGGGGGCCTACCTCCCCTACGTGGAGCAGTACTTC | TRBJ2-7 | . | TRBV5-1 | .
CASSATSLGSYEQYF | TGTGCCAGCAGCGCGACTAGCCTGGGTTCCTACGAGCAGTACTTC | TRBJ2-7 | few | TRBV7-8 | TRBD2
CASSPGLAAYEQYF | TGTGCCAGCAGCCCGGGACTAGCCGCCTACGAGCAGTACTTC | TRBJ2-7 | many | TRBV7-2 | TRBD2
CASSTRQGTNTEAFF | TGCGCCAGCAGCACCCGACAGGGGACGAACACTGAAGCTTTCTTT | TRBJ1-1 | . | TRBV4-1 | TRBD1
CASSLATGGWGTDTEAFF | TGCGCCAGCAGCTTGGCTACGGGCGGTTGGGGGACTGACACTGAAGCTTTCTTT | TRBJ1-1 | . | TRBV5-1 | .
CGAGGGPGDTQYF | TGTGGTGCGGGCGGGGGGCCGGGTGATACGCAGTATTTT | TRBJ2-3 | . | TRBV25-1 | TRBD2
CASSNGLSNQPQHF | TGCGCCAGCAGCAACGGACTGAGCAATCAGCCCCAGCATTTT | TRBJ1-5 | many | TRBV5-1 | .
CASSPGQGAYQPQHF | TGTGCCAGCAGTCCGGGACAGGGAGCATATCAGCCCCAGCATTTT | TRBJ1-5 | . | TRBV27 | TRBD1
CASSYEGSNYEQYF | TGTGCCAGCAGTTATGAGGGTTCTAACTACGAGCAGTACTTC | TRBJ2-7 | few | TRBV27 | .
CASSLGTGTRTDTQYF | TGTGCCAGCAGCTTAGGGACAGGCACTCGCACAGATACGCAGTATTTT | TRBJ2-3 | . | TRBV7-3 | TRBD1
CSAPSGLAGGYNEQFF | TGCAGTGCTCCCTCCGGACTAGCGGGGGGATACAATGAGCAGTTCTTC | TRBJ2-1 | . | TRBV20-1 | TRBD2
CASSQFDNQVEAFF | TGTGCCAGCAGCCAGTTCGACAACCAAGTTGAAGCTTTCTTT | TRBJ1-1 | few | TRBV14 | .
CASSEGGGREQFF | TGCGCCAGCAGTGAGGGCGGGGGCCGGGAGCAGTTCTTC | TRBJ2-1 | few | TRBV10-2 | .
CASSPTGQGEQYF | TGTGCCAGCAGCCCTACAGGGCAGGGAGAGCAGTACTTC | TRBJ2-7 | . | TRBV3-1 | .
CATSGLAGVGNEQFF | TGTGCCACCAGCGGACTAGCGGGAGTAGGAAATGAGCAGTTCTTC | TRBJ2-1 | few | TRBV15 | TRBD2
CASSSGTRTYEQYF | TGTGCCAGCAGCTCGGGGACTAGGACCTACGAGCAGTACTTC | TRBJ2-7 | . | TRBV11-2 | TRBD2
CASSKDSYGYTF | TGTGCCAGCAGTAAGGACAGCTATGGCTACACCTTC | TRBJ1-2 | . | TRBV12-3/TRBV12-4 | .
CASSEPGLAANEQFF | TGTGCCAGCAGTGAACCGGGACTAGCGGCCAATGAGCAGTTCTTC | TRBJ2-1 | . | TRBV2 | TRBD2
CASSPDLGWGAGELFF | TGTGCCAGCAGTCCGGACCTCGGATGGGGTGCCGGGGAGCTGTTTTTT | TRBJ2-2 | many | TRBV6-5 | .
CASSLTPGLAGNEQFF | TGTGCCAGCAGCTTAACCCCCGGACTAGCAGGCAATGAGCAGTTCTTC | TRBJ2-1 | . | TRBV7-9 | TRBD2
CASSLALGSAEQFF | TGCGCCAGCAGCTTGGCCTTGGGGAGCGCTGAGCAGTTCTTC | TRBJ2-1 | . | TRBV5-1 | .
CASSSTGFMNTEAFF | TGTGCCAGCAGCTCGACAGGGTTCATGAACACTGAAGCTTTCTTT | TRBJ1-1 | few | TRBV7-9 | TRBD1
CASSLGRDRPYGYTF | TGTGCCAGCAGCTTAGGCCGGGACAGGCCCTATGGCTACACCTTC | TRBJ1-2 | few | TRBV11-2 | TRBD1
CASSFGSHTGELFF | TGTGCCAGCAGTTTTGGGTCACACACCGGGGAGCTGTTTTTT | TRBJ2-2 | . | TRBV12-3/TRBV12-4 | .
CSALRAGNSYNEQFF | TGCAGTGCCCTTAGGGCGGGAAACTCCTACAATGAGCAGTTCTTC | TRBJ2-1 | many | TRBV20-1 | .
CASRSSGGSTDTQYF | TGTGCCAGCAGATCCAGCGGGGGGAGCACAGATACGCAGTATTTT | TRBJ2-3 | few | TRBV12-3/TRBV12-4 | TRBD2
CSATDSSVNYGYTF | TGCAGTGCAACAGACAGCTCCGTCAACTATGGCTACACCTTC | TRBJ1-2 | . | TRBV20-1 | .
CSAIVILPPSNYGYTF | TGCAGTGCTATCGTCATCCTCCCGCCCTCGAACTATGGCTACACCTTC | TRBJ1-2 | . | TRBV20-1 | .
CASTPQGFGTEAFF | TGTGCCAGCACCCCACAGGGATTTGGGACTGAAGCTTTCTTT | TRBJ1-1 | few | TRBV12-3/TRBV12-4 | .